The rows below give T cell receptor beta chains drawn from one sample of a study of blood T cell repertoires in COVID-19. TCRdb's copy holds only in-frame clones and misses some; the assay was immunoSEQ multiplex PCR. This table holds roughly 160,000 clones, around four fifths found once. The sequenced sample was peripheral blood. The receptors derive from a woman in her sixties or seventies who had recovered from COVID-19. CDR3s include the opening cysteine and the closing phenylalanine or tryptophan. The D gene is left open where the match is weak. Size values are once, few and many counts, or a class for expanded clones, and some rows have none.

cdr3_aa: CASSFFLGGPNSPLHF; cdr3_nt: TGTGCCAGCAGTTTTTTTTTGGGGGGACCTAATTCACCCCTCCACTTT; j_call: TRBJ1-6; d_call: .; clone_size: once; v_call: TRBV28
cdr3_aa: CASSGRTGSTGELFF; cdr3_nt: TGTGCCAGTAGTGGCCGGACAGGGAGTACCGGGGAGCTGTTTTTT; j_call: TRBJ2-2; d_call: TRBD1; clone_size: .; v_call: TRBV19
cdr3_aa: CAWSAQGLGNTIYF; cdr3_nt: TGTGCCTGGAGTGCACAGGGGCTAGGAAACACCATATATTTT; j_call: TRBJ1-3; d_call: TRBD1; clone_size: few; v_call: TRBV30
cdr3_aa: CASSFGTAGNTIYF; cdr3_nt: TGTGCCAGCAGCTTCGGGACAGCTGGAAACACCATATATTTT; j_call: TRBJ1-3; d_call: TRBD1; clone_size: .; v_call: TRBV5-4
cdr3_aa: CASSAGQGAEVTGELFF; cdr3_nt: TGTGCCAGCAGCGCCGGACAGGGGGCTGAGGTCACCGGGGAGCTGTTTTTT; j_call: TRBJ2-2; d_call: TRBD1; clone_size: few; v_call: TRBV9
cdr3_aa: CASSPTPGTGNTDTQYF; cdr3_nt: TGTGCCAGCAGCCCTACCCCCGGGACAGGGAACACAGATACGCAGTATTTT; j_call: TRBJ2-3; d_call: TRBD1; clone_size: .; v_call: TRBV6-2/TRBV6-3
cdr3_aa: CASSQGGASGAYNEQFF; cdr3_nt: TGCGCCAGCAGCCAAGGTGGGGCTAGCGGGGCATACAATGAGCAGTTCTTC; j_call: TRBJ2-1; d_call: TRBD2; clone_size: .; v_call: TRBV4-1
cdr3_aa: CASSQGQATGEETQYF; cdr3_nt: TGTGCCAGCAGCCAAGGTCAGGCCACTGGGGAGGAGACCCAGTACTTC; j_call: TRBJ2-5; d_call: .; clone_size: .; v_call: TRBV3-1/TRBV3-2
cdr3_aa: CASSEVLKNIQYF; cdr3_nt: TGTGCCAGCAGTGAAGTCTTAAAAAACATTCAGTACTTC; j_call: TRBJ2-4; d_call: .; clone_size: .; v_call: TRBV6-1
cdr3_aa: CASSRGAGGLDTQYF; cdr3_nt: TGTGCCAGCAGCAGAGGGGCGGGAGGGCTAGATACGCAGTATTTT; j_call: TRBJ2-3; d_call: TRBD2; clone_size: .; v_call: TRBV6-5
cdr3_aa: CASSYGALGPFF; cdr3_nt: TGTGCCAGCAGCTATGGCGCCCTGGGCCCGTTCTTC; j_call: TRBJ2-1; d_call: .; clone_size: .; v_call: TRBV28
cdr3_aa: CASSVGGIGVGLYGYTF; cdr3_nt: TGTGCCAGTAGTGTGGGGGGGATCGGGGTTGGTCTCTATGGCTACACCTTC; j_call: TRBJ1-2; d_call: .; clone_size: .; v_call: TRBV19
cdr3_aa: CASSPRTGGYTF; cdr3_nt: TGTGCCAGCAGTCCCCGTACAGGTGGCTACACCTTC; j_call: TRBJ1-2; d_call: .; clone_size: .; v_call: TRBV28
cdr3_aa: CASRPGPPGLAGGETQYF; cdr3_nt: TGTGCCAGCAGACCTGGACCCCCGGGGTTAGCGGGAGGTGAGACCCAGTACTTC; j_call: TRBJ2-5; d_call: TRBD2; clone_size: few; v_call: TRBV11-2
cdr3_aa: CASTDTTGNTGELFF; cdr3_nt: TGTGCCAGCACCGATACCACGGGGAACACCGGGGAGCTGTTTTTT; j_call: TRBJ2-2; d_call: .; clone_size: .; v_call: TRBV11-2
cdr3_aa: CASSLGTGAEAFF; cdr3_nt: TGTGCCAGCAGCCTCGGGACAGGGGCCGAAGCTTTCTTT; j_call: TRBJ1-1; d_call: TRBD1; clone_size: .; v_call: TRBV6-6
cdr3_aa: CASSLRTSGNYEQFF; cdr3_nt: TGTGCCAGCAGTTTGCGGACTAGCGGGAACTATGAGCAGTTCTTC; j_call: TRBJ2-1; d_call: TRBD2; clone_size: .; v_call: TRBV27
cdr3_aa: CASSPGTSALQETQYF; cdr3_nt: TGTGCCAGCAGCCCCGGGACTAGCGCACTTCAAGAGACCCAGTACTTC; j_call: TRBJ2-5; d_call: TRBD2; clone_size: .; v_call: TRBV3-1/TRBV3-2
cdr3_aa: CASSFGGGTQGTQYF; cdr3_nt: TGCGCCAGCAGCTTTGGCGGAGGGACCCAAGGGACCCAGTACTTC; j_call: TRBJ2-5; d_call: .; clone_size: .; v_call: TRBV5-1
cdr3_aa: CASTPRRQGYGYTF; cdr3_nt: TGTGCCAGCACCCCCCGCCGGCAGGGCTATGGCTACACCTTC; j_call: TRBJ1-2; d_call: .; clone_size: .; v_call: TRBV6-5
cdr3_aa: CASSMGGEDKNIQYF; cdr3_nt: TGTGCCAGTAGTATGGGGGGGGAGGACAAAAACATTCAGTACTTC; j_call: TRBJ2-4; d_call: TRBD2; clone_size: .; v_call: TRBV19
cdr3_aa: CASSRDRAGNSPLHF; cdr3_nt: TGTGCCAGCAGCCGCGACAGGGCAGGGAATTCACCCCTCCACTTT; j_call: TRBJ1-6; d_call: TRBD1; clone_size: .; v_call: TRBV28
cdr3_aa: CASSLVRGGGYEQFF; cdr3_nt: TGCGCCAGCAGCTTGGTGCGGGGGGGCGGCTATGAGCAGTTCTTC; j_call: TRBJ2-1; d_call: TRBD2; clone_size: once; v_call: TRBV5-1
cdr3_aa: CASSPQTANTEAFF; cdr3_nt: TGCGCCAGCAGCCCGCAGACAGCGAACACTGAAGCTTTCTTT; j_call: TRBJ1-1; d_call: .; clone_size: once; v_call: TRBV5-1
cdr3_aa: CATSPHTDTQYF; cdr3_nt: TGTGCCACCAGCCCCCATACAGATACGCAGTATTTT; j_call: TRBJ2-3; d_call: .; clone_size: .; v_call: TRBV15
cdr3_aa: CASSPVDRGPGELFF; cdr3_nt: TGTGCCAGCAGCCCCGTGGACAGGGGTCCCGGGGAGCTGTTTTTT; j_call: TRBJ2-2; d_call: TRBD1; clone_size: .; v_call: TRBV25-1
cdr3_aa: CASSLVGRGGSPLHF; cdr3_nt: TGTGCCAGCAGCTTAGTGGGCAGGGGTGGTTCACCCCTCCACTTT; j_call: TRBJ1-6; d_call: .; clone_size: once; v_call: TRBV7-9
cdr3_aa: CASSRGRGAANYGYTF; cdr3_nt: TGTGCCAGCTCGAGGGGCAGGGGGGCCGCTAACTATGGCTACACCTTC; j_call: TRBJ1-2; d_call: TRBD1; clone_size: .; v_call: TRBV27
cdr3_aa: CASSDSQGAGGPLVDEQYF; cdr3_nt: TGTGCCAGCAGCGATTCTCAGGGGGCGGGAGGGCCATTAGTCGACGAGCAGTACTTC; j_call: TRBJ2-7; d_call: .; clone_size: .; v_call: TRBV9
cdr3_aa: CASTPQSMNTEAFF; cdr3_nt: TGTGCCAGCACCCCACAGTCCATGAACACTGAAGCTTTCTTT; j_call: TRBJ1-1; d_call: .; clone_size: .; v_call: TRBV6-6
cdr3_aa: CATSRGQSGGYEKLFF; cdr3_nt: TGTGCCACCAGCAGAGGACAGTCAGGGGGGTATGAAAAACTGTTTTTT; j_call: TRBJ1-4; d_call: TRBD1; clone_size: .; v_call: TRBV15
cdr3_aa: CASSQEAQGVPETQYF; cdr3_nt: TGCGCCAGCAGCCAAGAAGCCCAGGGGGTTCCAGAGACCCAGTACTTC; j_call: TRBJ2-5; d_call: TRBD1; clone_size: .; v_call: TRBV4-3
cdr3_aa: CASRGEAMNQPQHF; cdr3_nt: TGCGCCAGCCGAGGGGAGGCCATGAATCAGCCCCAGCATTTT; j_call: TRBJ1-5; d_call: .; clone_size: .; v_call: TRBV4-1
cdr3_aa: CASSLILAGGSGGAYEQYF; cdr3_nt: TGTGCCAGCAGTTTAATCCTAGCGGGAGGGAGTGGTGGGGCCTACGAGCAGTACTTC; j_call: TRBJ2-7; d_call: TRBD2; clone_size: .; v_call: TRBV27
cdr3_aa: CASSSLGTGRNTIYF; cdr3_nt: TGTGCCAGCAGTTCCCTAGGGACAGGAAGAAACACCATATATTTT; j_call: TRBJ1-3; d_call: TRBD1; clone_size: few; v_call: TRBV27
cdr3_aa: CASRVGGGHTDTQYF; cdr3_nt: TGTGCCAGCAGGGTCGGGGGGGGCCACACAGATACGCAGTATTTT; j_call: TRBJ2-3; d_call: TRBD2; clone_size: .; v_call: TRBV28
cdr3_aa: CAISRTTATDTQYF; cdr3_nt: TGTGCCATCAGCCGGACTACAGCCACAGATACGCAGTATTTT; j_call: TRBJ2-3; d_call: .; clone_size: .; v_call: TRBV10-3
cdr3_aa: CASSPPGLAMTQYF; cdr3_nt: TGTGCCAGCAGCCCCCCGGGACTAGCGATGACGCAGTATTTT; j_call: TRBJ2-3; d_call: TRBD2; clone_size: .; v_call: TRBV9
cdr3_aa: CASSQPGLATNEQFF; cdr3_nt: TGTGCCAGCAGCCAACCGGGACTAGCGACAAATGAGCAGTTCTTC; j_call: TRBJ2-1; d_call: TRBD2; clone_size: .; v_call: TRBV7-9
cdr3_aa: CASSLGGPGGQPQHF; cdr3_nt: TGTGCCAGCAGCTTAGGGGGGCCAGGGGGTCAGCCCCAGCATTTT; j_call: TRBJ1-5; d_call: TRBD1; clone_size: .; v_call: TRBV7-6